This entry lists 22 T cell receptor beta chains sequenced from one sample in a study of CD4 T cells in relation to SARS-CoV-2 and coronaviruses. Sequenced by immunoSEQ multiplex PCR; TCRdb stores in-frame clones only, minus some. Seen here are fewer than 25,000 clones, 55% to 75% observed once, and the top ten hold around 17%. Their antigen targets remain unknown. Before the COVID-19 pandemic, during about 2011-2019, CD4+ T cells were taken from unexposed donors. Isolation of CD4+ T cells took place after about 9 days in culture. Sequencing was performed on CD4+ T cells from PBMCs, cultured in vitro. The receptors here all came from a human donor in good health.

This clone has a handful of counts. The genes are TRBV4-2 and TRBJ2-1, with D possibly matching TRBD2 (5 bases). This CDR3 comprises 16 residues. Deletions cut 5 bases from V and 8 bases from J, with 22 bases between. Germline V gene lookup returns CDR1 LGHNA and CDR2 YNFKEQ. CDR3 loop: CASSKGTVDLLDEQFF. The CDR3 DNA reads as TGTGCCAGCAGCAAAGGCACAGTGGACTTGTTGGATGAGCAGTTCTTC.

V gene TRBV27 combines with J gene TRBJ1-1; TRBD1 matches at 10 bases. Trimming cost V 6 bases and J 13 bases; bases outside gene matches: 11. The CDR3 sequence is 13 residues long. CDR1 MNHEY and CDR2 SMNVEV come from the germline V gene (reference sequence). As DNA, the CDR3 is TGTGCCAGCAGACGGACCTCGGACAGGGGGTATTTCTTT. Translated: CASRRTSDRGYFF.

V usage is TRBV5-8 and J usage is TRBJ2-6; no firm D call. Trimming left V 4 bases short and J 0 bases short, with 11 bases between. The CDR3 has 16 amino acids. Germline V gives CDR1 SGHTS, CDR2 YDEGEE. As DNA, the CDR3 is TGTGCCAGCAGCCCGAATGTGGTCTCTGGGGCCAACGTCCTGACTTTC. It encodes CASSPNVVSGANVLTF.

A remark on this clone: Other DNA sequences in the sample encode the same CDR3. The rearrangement links TRBV11-2 to TRBJ1-1; no definite D call. CDR3 length: 14 residues. Trimming shortened V by 6 bases and J by 5 bases, and 16 bases separated the two germline ends. Germline-derived CDR1 and CDR2 are SGHAT and FQNNGV. The CDR3 DNA reads as TGTGCCAGCAGACCCTACGTCGAAGGGACTGAAGCTTTCTTT. Amino acid sequence: CASRPYVEGTEAFF.

The chain is built from TRBV30 and TRBJ2-5; 7 nucleotides match TRBD1. The germline gives CDR1 GTSNPN, CDR2 SVGIG (reference sequence). V was pared by 3 bases and J by 7 bases, with 11 bases of the junction left unmatched. This CDR3 comprises 14 residues. CDR3 DNA: TGTGCCTGGAGCCCGGGACAGCTCGGAGGGACCCAGTACTTC. Its translation is CAWSPGQLGGTQYF. The whole variable domain, filled in from reference TRBV30 and TRBJ2-5, reads SQTIHQWPATLVQPVGSPLSLECTVEGTSNPNLYWYRQAAGRGLQLLFYSVGIGQISSEVPQNLSASRPQDRQFILSSKKLLLSDSGFYLCAWSPGQLGGTQYFGPGTRLLVL.

The count of this clone is one. The chain couples TRBV4-2 to TRBJ2-7; a possible D gene is TRBD2 (5 bases). Per the germline V gene, CDR1 is LGHNA and CDR2 is YNFKEQ. The CDR3 is 15 amino acids. V lost 0 bases, J lost 1 base, and 10 bases lay in between. The CDR3 DNA sequence: TGTGCCAGCAGCCAAGACACTAGTTCTTCCTACGAGCAGTACTTC. It yields the protein CASSQDTSSSYEQYF.

The V gene is TRBV6-2 or TRBV6-3, the J gene TRBJ2-3; 8 bases align to TRBD2. The germline gives CDR1 MNHEY, CDR2 SVGEGT. The CDR3 runs 18 residues. The V segment lost 1 base and the J segment 0 bases; nucleotides outside the gene matches: 9. CDR3 sequence: CASSYLIKAGASTDTQYF. CDR3 in DNA: TGTGCCAGCAGTTACTTAATTAAAGCGGGAGCTAGCACAGATACGCAGTATTTT.

This chain connects TRBV4-1 to TRBJ2-7; D may be TRBD2 (6 bases). CDR3 length: 17 residues. Trimming stripped 7 bases from V and 4 bases from J, with 26 bases between. CDR1 is MGHRA and CDR2 is YSYEKL in the germline V gene. The CDR3 region has the DNA TGCGCCAGCAACCGTAGCGACCCCGGGAGAAGACTGTACGAGCAGTACTTC. Residues: CASNRSDPGRRLYEQYF.

This clone was found once. In nucleotides, the CDR3 is TGTGCCAGCAGTTACAGGACAGGGGAGGGGACTGAAGCTTTCTTT. It codes for CASSYRTGEGTEAFF. The rearrangement links TRBV7-2 to TRBJ1-1; 9 positions agree with TRBD1. Germline V gene lookup returns CDR1 SGHTA and CDR2 FQGNSA. This CDR3 contains 15 residues. J was trimmed by 5 bases and V by 6 bases; bases with no gene match: 10.

CDR3 in DNA: TGTGCCAGCAGTTTCTCGGGAGGGGCAGGTGAGCAGTTCTTC. It specifies CASSFSGGAGEQFF. The chain combines TRBV28 with TRBJ2-1, with TRBD2 matching over 8 bases. Germline CDR1 is MDHEN and CDR2 is SYDVKM. V dropped 3 bases and J dropped 9; count of bases not matched to a gene: 7. This CDR3 is built from 14 residues. Combining the CDR3 with reference TRBV28 and TRBJ2-1 gives the whole variable domain DVKVTQSSRYLVKRTGEKVFLECVQDMDHENMFWYRQDPGLGLRLIYFSYDVKMKEKGDIPEGYSVSREKKERFSLILESASTNQTSMYLCASSFSGGAGEQFFGPGTRLTVL.

The CDR3 bases are TGTGCCAGTAGTCCAGGACTAGCGGGAGCGAGCGAGCAGTACTTC. Protein sequence: CASSPGLAGASEQYF. J is TRBJ2-7 and V is TRBV19; 13 nucleotides align to TRBD2. Germline lookup yields CDR1 LNHDA and CDR2 SQIVND (reference sequence). With 5 bases clipped from V and 6 bases from J, the junction kept 7 bases outside the gene matches. This CDR3 spans 15 amino acids.

This clone was seen a few times. The rearrangement joins TRBV29-1 to TRBJ2-2; 10 bases match TRBD1. There are 14 residues in the CDR3. Germline loops: CDR1 SQVTM, CDR2 ANQGSEA. V shed 6 bases, J shed 7 bases, and the junction held 8 bases outside the gene matches. CDR3 in DNA: TGCAGCGTATCCCGGGACAGGGGCGGCGGGGAGCTGTTTTTT. This sequence encodes CSVSRDRGGGELFF.

The J gene is TRBJ2-5, the V gene TRBV6-2 or TRBV6-3; 10 bases agree with TRBD1. Germline values: CDR1 MNHEY, CDR2 SVGEGT. This CDR3 spans 13 amino acids. The V segment lost 4 bases and the J segment 4 bases; nucleotides outside the gene matches: 0. The CDR3 is CASSWTGGETQYF. DNA of the CDR3: TGTGCCAGCAGTTGGACAGGGGGAGAGACCCAGTACTTC.

This clone was recorded a few times. The V and J genes are TRBV6-1 and TRBJ2-7; 10 nucleotides agree with TRBD2. Germline V gene data show CDR1 as MNHNS and CDR2 as SASEGT. The CDR3 has 17 residues. Unmatched junction bases numbered 13, after V lost 1 base and J lost 7 bases. The CDR3 spells CASSEVAGSGRAREQYF. In nucleotides, the CDR3 is TGTGCCAGCAGTGAAGTCGCGGGGAGCGGGAGGGCCAGGGAGCAGTACTTC.

This clone was observed a few times. V and J are TRBV24-1 and TRBJ2-7; D remains ambiguous. V was cut by 8 bases and J by 4 bases, with 14 bases left in between. This CDR3 contains 13 residues. Germline-derived CDR1 and CDR2 are KGHDR and SFDVKD. The CDR3 sequence: CATIVAVTYEQYF. The CDR3 region has the DNA TGTGCCACCATCGTCGCCGTTACGTACGAGCAGTACTTC.

The chain recombines TRBV6-2 or TRBV6-3 with TRBJ2-1; TRBD2 matches at 7 bases. The V segment lost 5 bases and the J segment 12 bases; nucleotides outside the gene matches: 16. Germline V gene data show CDR1 as MNHEY and CDR2 as SVGEGT. The CDR3 covers 15 residues. The CDR3 region is CASSPLDRYGGTQFF. CDR3 sequence (DNA): TGTGCCAGCAGTCCCCTGGACCGCTACGGGGGGACGCAGTTCTTC.

The chain carries TRBV29-1 and TRBJ2-5, with a weak D call TRBD1 (6 bases). CDR3 size: 14 residues. Germline assignment: CDR1 SQVTM and CDR2 ANQGSEA. V dropped 3 bases and J dropped 4 bases, with 15 bases sitting between them. In DNA form, the CDR3 reads TGCAGCGTTGAGCCCCGACAGGTGGGAGAGACCCAGTACTTC. Its protein is CSVEPRQVGETQYF. Drawing the rest from reference TRBV29-1 and TRBJ2-5, the complete variable domain is SAVISQKPSRDICQRGTSLTIQCQVDSQVTMMFWYRQQPGQSLTLIATANQGSEATYESGFVIDKFPISRPNLTFSTLTVSNMSPEDSSIYLCSVEPRQVGETQYFGPGTRLLVL.

This sequence joins TRBV6-2 or TRBV6-3 and TRBJ1-5, with D possibly TRBD1 on 5 matching bases. V lost 5 bases, J lost 0 bases, and 8 bases lay in between. In germline, CDR1 is MNHEY, CDR2 SVGEGT. The CDR3 loop spans 14 amino acids. The CDR3 DNA is TGTGCCAGCAGTGGGGGGACTAGCAATCAGCCCCAGCATTTT. Translation gives CASSGGTSNQPQHF.

Here the CDR3 DNA reads TGTGCCAGCAGCCCAGGACTAGCCCAAGAGACCCAGTACTTC. The encoded protein is CASSPGLAQETQYF. The gene calls are TRBV7-2 and TRBJ2-5, with 8 bases that match TRBD2. The ends lost 5 bases at V and 1 base at J; junction bases unmatched: 3. The CDR3 sequence is 14 residues long. From germline, CDR1 is SGHTA and CDR2 FQGNSA.

This clone was seen a few times. V is TRBV5-1 and J is TRBJ1-2, with 10 positions matching TRBD1. The CDR3 sequence is 13 residues long. CDR1 is SGHRS, CDR2 YFSETQ, per germline. The V gene end was trimmed by 7 bases and the J gene end by 5 bases; junction bases not matched to a gene: 5. CDR3 coding DNA: TGCGCCAGCCGCGACAGGGGGCATTATGGCTACACCTTC. Amino acids: CASRDRGHYGYTF. Full variable domain (rest looked up from reference TRBV5-1 and TRBJ1-2): KAGVTQTPRYLIKTRGQQVTLSCSPISGHRSVSWYQQTPGQGLQFLFEYFSETQRNKGNFPGRFSGRQFSNSRSEMNVSTLELGDSALYLCASRDRGHYGYTFGSGTRLTVV.

The chain carries TRBV5-5 and TRBJ1-5; 7 bases align to TRBD1. Trimming took 1 base from V and 5 from J; bases not matched to a gene: 6. CDR1 is SGHKS, CDR2 YYEKEE, per germline (reference sequence). The CDR3 is made up of 15 amino acids. CDR3 DNA: TGTGCCAGCAGCTTGACGGAGGGGGCCTATCAGCCCCAGCATTTT. Its protein is CASSLTEGAYQPQHF.

This clone came up a few times. This CDR3 reads CSVASSGVYEQYF. The DNA for the CDR3 is TGCAGCGTTGCGTCTTCGGGGGTCTACGAGCAGTACTTC. This chain links TRBV29-1 with TRBJ2-7; TRBD2 might be the D (6 bases). Per germline, CDR1 SQVTM and CDR2 ANQGSEA. CDR3 length: 13 amino acids. Deletions cut 4 bases from V and 3 bases from J, with 13 bases between.